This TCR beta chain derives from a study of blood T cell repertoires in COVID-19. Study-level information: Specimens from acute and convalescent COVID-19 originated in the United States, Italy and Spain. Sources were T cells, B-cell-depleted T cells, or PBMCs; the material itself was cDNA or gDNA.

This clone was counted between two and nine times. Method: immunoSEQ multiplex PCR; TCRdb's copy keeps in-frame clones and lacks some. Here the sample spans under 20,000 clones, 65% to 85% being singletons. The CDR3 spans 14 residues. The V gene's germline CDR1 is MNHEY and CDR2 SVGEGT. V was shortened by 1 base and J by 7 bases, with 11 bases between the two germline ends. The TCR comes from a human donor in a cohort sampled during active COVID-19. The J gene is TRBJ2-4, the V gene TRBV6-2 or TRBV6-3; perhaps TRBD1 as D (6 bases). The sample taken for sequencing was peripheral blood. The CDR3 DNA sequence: TGTGCCAGCAGTTACTGGGACATGTTCAACATTCAGTACTTC. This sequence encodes CASSYWDMFNIQYF.